The rows below give T cell receptor beta chains drawn from one sample of a study of CXCR3-negative and CXCR3-positive naive CD8 T cells. TCRdb derives one entry per CDR3 protein from the 5' RACE reads, leaving out DNA. The data show 30,000 to 40,000 distinct CDR3 sequences, and the top ten clones hold roughly 15%. Sequencing was performed on memory CD8+ T cells from blood. These receptors all come from a human donor in good health. Some clones in this sample may be carry-over from other donors' samples. Both conserved end residues are part of each CDR3. Clone size is not always given. Where it is, it says once, few, many or a class for expanded clones.

J: TRBJ2-5
size: NA
V: TRBV6-2/TRBV6-3
CDR3: CASRLQGRETQYF

J: TRBJ2-1
size: NA
V: TRBV14
CDR3: CASSQELAGGYEQFF

J: TRBJ2-7
size: NA
V: TRBV6-2/TRBV6-3
CDR3: CASSRGLNYEQYF

J: TRBJ2-7
size: NA
V: TRBV6-5
CDR3: CASSIQGTPTLEQYF

J: TRBJ2-1
size: NA
V: TRBV4-3
CDR3: CASRVSGASSYNEQFF

J: TRBJ2-6
size: NA
V: TRBV4-3
CDR3: CASSQEGEGSGANVLTF

J: TRBJ2-1
size: NA
V: TRBV6-4
CDR3: CASSEWPGNEQFF

J: TRBJ2-2
size: NA
V: TRBV6-5
CDR3: CASSFNENTGELFF

J: TRBJ2-2
size: NA
V: TRBV29-1
CDR3: CSVEGLAGETGELFF

J: TRBJ2-7
size: NA
V: TRBV11-1
CDR3: CASSLPTAAYEQYF

J: TRBJ1-6
size: NA
V: TRBV6-4
CDR3: CASSEGQEGSPLHF

J: TRBJ2-1
size: NA
V: TRBV28
CDR3: CASSPIDSSYNEQFF

J: TRBJ2-1
size: medium-sized
V: TRBV5-1
CDR3: CASSSSWEQFF

J: TRBJ2-7
size: NA
V: TRBV2
CDR3: CAIKRGHEQYF

J: TRBJ2-1
size: medium-sized
V: TRBV6-4
CDR3: CASSGTSGGYNEQFF

J: TRBJ2-5
size: NA
V: TRBV6-5
CDR3: CASSSKVEETQYF

J: TRBJ2-3
size: NA
V: TRBV3-1
CDR3: CASSQENGGGDTQYF

J: TRBJ2-7
size: NA
V: TRBV20-1
CDR3: CSARTGESYEQYF

J: TRBJ2-1
size: NA
V: TRBV5-5
CDR3: CASSWGLNNEQFF

J: TRBJ2-4
size: NA
V: TRBV30
CDR3: CAWSEEAGKNIQYF

J: TRBJ2-3
size: NA
V: TRBV6-4
CDR3: CASSAAVGTDTQYF